Listed below are T cell receptor beta chains from one sample, sequenced in a study of T cell responses to AZD1222 COVID-19 vaccine. The assay was immunoSEQ multiplex PCR, and TCRdb's table has in-frame clones only and misses some. The sample carries some 150,000 clones, 86% recorded once. The sample here was peripheral blood, taken 28 days after the second AZD1222 dose. All receptors come from an adult who received the AZD1222 COVID-19 vaccine. Both conserved end residues are part of each CDR3. The D gene is left open where the match is weak. For some rows the clone size is stated as once, few or many, or as a class when expanded; others skip it.

clone_size j_call d_call v_call cdr3_nt cdr3_aa
- TRBJ2-5 - TRBV11-3 TGTGCCAGCAGCTCCGGACAGAAGCAAGAGACCCAGTACTTC CASSSGQKQETQYF
- TRBJ1-1 - TRBV18 TGTGCAGGGTCTTCTATGAACACTGAAGCTTTCTTT CAGSSMNTEAFF
few TRBJ2-5 - TRBV4-1 TGCGCCAGTGGGGTCGCCCCCCCCGAGACCCAGTACTTC CASGVAPPETQYF
- TRBJ1-2 - TRBV6-1 TGTGCCAGCAGTGAAAGTCTTATCGGGGCAGGTAGTGGCTACACCTTC CASSESLIGAGSGYTF
- TRBJ2-7 - TRBV7-8 TGTGCCAGCAGCTTAGGTCCCAACGGGACCCCTTACGAGCAGTACTTC CASSLGPNGTPYEQYF
- TRBJ2-2 - TRBV12-1 TGTGCCAGCAGCAGAACTAGGGAGGTCACCGGGGAGCTGTTTTTT CASSRTREVTGELFF
- TRBJ2-3 - TRBV5-4 TGTGCCAGCAGCGAGGGATGGGGGGATACGCAGTATTTT CASSEGWGDTQYF
- TRBJ1-1 - TRBV29-1 TGCAGCGTTGTTCAGTTTCCTGAAGCTTTCTTT CSVVQFPEAFF
- TRBJ1-2 - TRBV4-2 TGTGCCAGCAGCCGGGTTTTCGACGGAGCTAACTATGGCTACACCTTC CASSRVFDGANYGYTF
- TRBJ2-1 - TRBV28 TGTGCCAGCAGCCCTACGGACAGCTATGCAGGACATGAGCAGTTCTTC CASSPTDSYAGHEQFF
few TRBJ1-2 - TRBV7-9 TGTGCCAGCAGCTTATCTGGGACTGAAGCTAACTATGGCTACACCTTC CASSLSGTEANYGYTF
- TRBJ2-7 - TRBV7-9 TGTGCCAGCAGCCCATCAGGGATGGCCTACGAGCAGTACTTC CASSPSGMAYEQYF
- TRBJ1-2 - TRBV6-5 TGTGCCAGCAGGAGGGACGCCAACTATGGCTACACCTTC CASRRDANYGYTF
- TRBJ2-2 - TRBV24-1 TGTGCCACCTCAGGGGCGAACACCGGGGAGCTGTTTTTT CATSGANTGELFF